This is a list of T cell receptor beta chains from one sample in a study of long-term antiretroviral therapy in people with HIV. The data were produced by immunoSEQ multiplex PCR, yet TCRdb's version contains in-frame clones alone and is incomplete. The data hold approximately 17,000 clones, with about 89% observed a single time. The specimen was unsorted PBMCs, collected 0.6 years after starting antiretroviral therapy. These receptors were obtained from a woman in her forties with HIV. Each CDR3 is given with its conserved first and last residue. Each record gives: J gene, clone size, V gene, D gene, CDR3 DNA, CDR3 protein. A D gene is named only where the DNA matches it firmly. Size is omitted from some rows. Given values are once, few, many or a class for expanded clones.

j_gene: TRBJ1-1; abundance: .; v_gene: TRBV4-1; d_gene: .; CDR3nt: TGCGCCAGCAGCCAAGGACAACGGGACCTGAGTGAGGCTTTCTTT; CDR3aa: CASSQGQRDLSEAFF
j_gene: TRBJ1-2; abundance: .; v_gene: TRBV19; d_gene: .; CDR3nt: TGTGCCAGTAGTATAGTGGACAGTCCAGCGGTGGGCTACACCTTC; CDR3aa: CASSIVDSPAVGYTF
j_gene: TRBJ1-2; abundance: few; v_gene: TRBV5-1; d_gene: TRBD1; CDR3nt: TGCGCCAGTCAGGGGGCCTATGGCTACACCTTC; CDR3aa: CASQGAYGYTF
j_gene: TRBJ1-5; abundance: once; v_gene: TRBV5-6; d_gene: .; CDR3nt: TGTGCCAGCAGCTGGGGGGGGCAGCCTCAGCCCCAGCATTTT; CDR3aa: CASSWGGQPQPQHF
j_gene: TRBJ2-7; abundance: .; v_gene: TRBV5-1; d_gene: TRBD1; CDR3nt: TGCGCCAGCAGCTTGAGACAGGGGGTCTACGAGCAGTACTTC; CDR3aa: CASSLRQGVYEQYF
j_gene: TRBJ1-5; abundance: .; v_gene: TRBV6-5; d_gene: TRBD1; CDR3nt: TGTGCCAGCAGTTCGACAGGGGAGGGCAATCAGCCCCAGCATTTT; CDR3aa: CASSSTGEGNQPQHF
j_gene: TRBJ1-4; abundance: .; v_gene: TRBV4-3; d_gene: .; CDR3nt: TGCGCCAGCAGCCAAAGCATGGATCTTGAAAAACTGTTTTTT; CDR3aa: CASSQSMDLEKLFF
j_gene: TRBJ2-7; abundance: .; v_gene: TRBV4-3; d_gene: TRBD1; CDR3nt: TGCGCCAGCAGCCAAGTCGGCAGGGGGAATCTTTACGAGCAGTACTTC; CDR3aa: CASSQVGRGNLYEQYF
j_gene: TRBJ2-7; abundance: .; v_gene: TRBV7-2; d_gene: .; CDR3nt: TGTGCCAGCAGCTCCCAGAGGCACGAGCAGTACTTC; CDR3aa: CASSSQRHEQYF
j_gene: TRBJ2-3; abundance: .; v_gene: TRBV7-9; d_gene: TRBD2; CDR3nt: TGTGCCAGCAGCCCGGGGGAGGGGGCTAGCGGGGGATTCACAGATACGCAGTATTTT; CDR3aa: CASSPGEGASGGFTDTQYF
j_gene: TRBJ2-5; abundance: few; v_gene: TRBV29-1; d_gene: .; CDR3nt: TGCAGCGTCAGGACACCCCGGTACCAAGAGACCCAGTACTTC; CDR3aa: CSVRTPRYQETQYF
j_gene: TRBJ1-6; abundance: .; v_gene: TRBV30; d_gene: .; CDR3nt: TGTGCCTGGACGGGACTGGGGCTAAATTCACCCCTCCACTTT; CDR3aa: CAWTGLGLNSPLHF
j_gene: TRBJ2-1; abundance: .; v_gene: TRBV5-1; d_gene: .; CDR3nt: TGCGCCAGCAGCTTGGTCGGGGCCCCCTCCTACAATGAGCAGTTCTTC; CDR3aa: CASSLVGAPSYNEQFF